These 22 T cell receptor beta chains were all obtained from the same sample, sequenced in a study of identical twins. One entry per CDR3 protein, called by TCRdb with MiXCR from the 5' RACE reads. In the table there are approximately 700,000 distinct CDR3 sequences, roughly 6% of which are singletons. The sequenced material came from naive T cells sorted from blood. The receptor source for this set is a man between 18 and 35 years old in good health.

This clonotype was recorded a few times. V is TRBV28 and J is TRBJ2-1, with 8 positions matching TRBD1. The germline V gene has CDR1 MDHEN and CDR2 SYDVKM. Trimming cost V 5 bases and J 9 bases; bases outside gene matches: 9. This CDR3 region has 14 residues. CDR3 DNA sequence: TGTGCCAGCAGTCCTGGACAGGGCCCTTTTGAGCAGTTCTTC. The encoded protein is CASSPGQGPFEQFF.

The V gene is TRBV4-1, the J gene TRBJ2-1; tentative D call: TRBD2 (5 bases). Germline-derived CDR1 and CDR2 are MGHRA and YSYEKL. The V end lost 3 bases, the J end lost 10 bases, and 10 bases lay between the germline ends. This CDR3 spans 12 amino acids. The CDR3 nucleotides are TGCGCCAGCAGCCAGGCGGGTTGGGAGCAGTTCTTC. This codes for CASSQAGWEQFF.

This clonotype was picked up many times. The CDR3 nucleotides are TGTGCCAGTAGGGCCGCTAGCGGGAGGGGACGCACAGATACGCAGTATTTT. Translating gives CASRAASGRGRTDTQYF. The chain is built from TRBV19 and TRBJ2-3, with 12 bases matching TRBD2. The junction had 8 bases not matched to a gene; V was cut back by 6 bases and J by 1 base. The CDR3 length is 17 residues. Germline values: CDR1 LNHDA, CDR2 SQIVND (reference sequence).

This chain links TRBV12-3 or TRBV12-4 with TRBJ2-7; 8 bases agree with TRBD1. The CDR3 is 15 amino acids. After removal of 3 bases from V and 4 bases from J, the junction contained 8 bases not matched to a gene. In DNA, the CDR3 is TGTGCCAGCAGTTTCACTGGACAGGGTGGATACGAGCAGTACTTC. Encoded protein: CASSFTGQGGYEQYF.

This clonotype was observed a handful of times. The chain recombines TRBV7-2 with TRBJ2-7; unclear D gene. Trimming took 4 bases from V and 4 from J, leaving 8 bases between them. Germline values: CDR1 SGHTA, CDR2 FQGNSA. The CDR3 length is 12 residues. CDR3: CASSSDEYEQYF. In nucleotides, the CDR3 is TGTGCCAGCAGCTCGGACGAGTACGAGCAGTACTTC.

Only a few counts were recorded for this clonotype. The V and J genes are TRBV15 and TRBJ2-7, with 9 nucleotides matching TRBD1. Trimming removed 0 bases from V and 4 bases from J; junction bases left unmatched: 7. The CDR3 contains 16 residues. Germline assignment: CDR1 LNHNV and CDR2 YYDKDF (reference sequence). CDR3 protein: CATSRDLGTGFYEQYF. CDR3 bases: TGTGCCACCAGCAGAGATCTAGGGACAGGGTTTTACGAGCAGTACTTC.

This clonotype was counted only a few times. The chain joins TRBV20-1 to TRBJ2-7; possibly TRBD2 for D (6 bases). The CDR3 consists of 16 residues. Trimming took off 0 bases at V and 0 bases at J, with 15 bases between the two ends. Germline CDR1 reads DFQATT; CDR2 reads SNEGSKA (reference sequence). The CDR3 DNA follows: TGCAGTGCTAGAGACCTGTTCAGGGACTCCTCCTACGAGCAGTACTTC. Its protein product is CSARDLFRDSSYEQYF.

With respect to this clonotype: A read error is possible here, since a much larger clone lies one base away. The conserved closing phenylalanine or tryptophan is absent in this CDR3, likely reflecting a read error. The chain joins TRBV15 to TRBJ2-1; TRBD2 agrees at 9 bases. Losses at the gene ends were 5 bases for V and 8 bases for J; bases not matched to a gene: 13. This CDR3 spans 16 amino acids. Germline-derived CDR1 and CDR2 are LNHNV and YYDKDF (reference sequence). CDR3 DNA: TGTGCCACCAGCGGACGACTAGCGGAGGGGACGGATGAGCAGTTCCTC. It is translated as CATSGRLAEGTDEQFL.

At least ten counts were recorded for this clonotype. This chain connects TRBV20-1 to TRBJ2-1; D unresolved. Germline-derived CDR1 and CDR2 are DFQATT and SNEGSKA (reference sequence). CDR3 size: 10 residues. In nucleotides, the CDR3 is TGCACCTGCCGGATAAATGAGCAGTTCTTC. Translated, it gives CTCRINEQFF.

V gene TRBV24-1 combines with J gene TRBJ2-1; D may match TRBD1 or TRBD2 (5 bases each). Trimming left V 0 bases short and J 6 bases short, with 17 bases between. Per germline, CDR1 KGHDR and CDR2 SFDVKD. The CDR3 covers 17 residues. The CDR3 here is CATSDLRSGTDPNEQFF. CDR3 coding DNA: TGTGCCACCAGTGATTTGCGCTCTGGGACGGACCCCAATGAGCAGTTCTTC.

This clonotype was recorded a few times. The chain joins TRBV29-1 to TRBJ2-3, with D perhaps matching TRBD2 (6 bases). This CDR3 region has 13 residues. Germline V gene sequence: CDR1 SQVTM, CDR2 ANQGSEA. The V end was cut by 4 bases, the J end by 2 bases, with 10 bases between. DNA of the CDR3: TGCAGCGTTGGCGCGGGAAACACAGATACGCAGTATTTT. The encoded protein is CSVGAGNTDTQYF.

This clonotype appeared many times. This chain uses TRBV29-1 with TRBJ2-2, with a tentative D call TRBD1 (5 bases). The CDR3 is 16 amino acids. Germline assignment: CDR1 SQVTM and CDR2 ANQGSEA. With 0 bases removed from V and 1 base from J, the gap between germline ends came to 12 bases. The CDR3 sequence: CSVEDLRTRNTGELFF. Written as DNA, the CDR3 is TGCAGCGTTGAAGATCTTAGGACAAGGAACACCGGGGAGCTGTTTTTT.

The J gene is TRBJ2-5, the V gene TRBV7-9, with D hard to call. V lost 2 bases, J lost 0 bases, and 7 bases lay in between. The CDR3 is 14 residues long. The germline V gene encodes CDR1 SEHNR and CDR2 FQNEAQ (reference sequence). The CDR3 DNA reads as TGTGCCAGCAGCTTATCGCAGTACCAAGAGACCCAGTACTTC. This translates into CASSLSQYQETQYF.

The chain links TRBV7-2 to TRBJ1-5, with 7 bases that match TRBD1. Unmatched junction bases numbered 10, after V lost 0 bases and J lost 11 bases. Germline V gene lookup returns CDR1 SGHTA and CDR2 FQGNSA. This CDR3 comprises 15 residues. CDR3 loop: CASSLAPGTETTQHF. DNA for the CDR3: TGTGCCAGCAGCTTAGCCCCCGGGACAGAGACGACCCAGCATTTT.

The chain couples TRBV5-1 to TRBJ2-7, with 7 nucleotides matching TRBD1. Losses at the gene ends were 3 bases for V and 0 bases for J; bases not matched to a gene: 6. The CDR3 length is 15 residues. CDR1 is SGHRS, CDR2 YFSETQ, per germline. The CDR3 reads CASSWVTGSSYEQYF. The CDR3 nucleotides read TGCGCCAGCAGCTGGGTGACAGGGAGCTCCTACGAGCAGTACTTC.

This clonotype has a count of ten or more. V is TRBV12-3 or TRBV12-4 and J is TRBJ1-3; D gene ambiguous. V was pared by 0 bases and J by 0 bases, with 9 bases between. This CDR3 comprises 16 residues. The CDR3 DNA is TGTGCCAGCAGTTTAGCGGGTCAGAACTCTGGAAACACCATATATTTT. It encodes CASSLAGQNSGNTIYF.

There are many counts of this clonotype. The CDR3 reads CASSSLGPDTQYF. The DNA of the CDR3 is TGCGCCAGCAGTAGTCTCGGCCCAGATACGCAGTATTTT. The chain couples TRBV5-1 to TRBJ2-3; no clear D. The V gene lost 5 bases and the J gene lost 4 bases, with 11 bases spanning the gap. The CDR3 loop spans 13 amino acids. The germline gives CDR1 SGHRS, CDR2 YFSETQ.

This clonotype was picked up many times. In DNA form, the CDR3 reads TGCGCCAGCAGCTTGTCAGGATCCCGGGGAGAGACCCAGTACTTC. Protein product: CASSLSGSRGETQYF. The chain couples TRBV5-1 to TRBJ2-5; possible D gene TRBD2, 5 bases. This CDR3 contains 15 residues. The germline V and J ends were trimmed by 1 base and 4 bases, with 14 bases remaining between them. CDR1 SGHRS and CDR2 YFSETQ come from the germline V gene. Full variable domain (missing parts from reference TRBV5-1 and TRBJ2-5): KAGVTQTPRYLIKTRGQQVTLSCSPISGHRSVSWYQQTPGQGLQFLFEYFSETQRNKGNFPGRFSGRQFSNSRSEMNVSTLELGDSALYLCASSLSGSRGETQYFGPGTRLLVL.

In this sample, this clonotype turned up many times. J is TRBJ2-1 and V is TRBV24-1; 10 bases line up with TRBD1. Germline lookup yields CDR1 KGHDR and CDR2 SFDVKD. Trimming removed 12 bases from V and 7 bases from J; junction bases left unmatched: 11. The CDR3 is 14 residues long. As DNA, the CDR3 is TGTGCCTCGCGGGGACAGGGGACGGGAAATGAGCAGTTCTTC. Its translation: CASRGQGTGNEQFF.

This clonotype was seen many times. The chain carries TRBV20-1 and TRBJ2-7, with no clear D. Trimming shortened V by 2 bases and J by 5 bases, and 10 bases separated the two germline ends. The germline V gene encodes CDR1 DFQATT and CDR2 SNEGSKA (reference sequence). This CDR3 has 12 residues. This chain's CDR3 is CSARWMADEQYF. CDR3 bases: TGCAGTGCTAGATGGATGGCTGACGAGCAGTACTTC.

The chain carries TRBV12-3 or TRBV12-4 and TRBJ2-5, with 7 bases identical to TRBD2. The V gene end was trimmed by 5 bases and the J gene end by 4 bases; junction bases not matched to a gene: 13. This CDR3 comprises 16 residues. The CDR3 bases are TGTGCCAGCAGTCCCTCAATGGGAGGGCCGACAGAGACCCAGTACTTC. This encodes CASSPSMGGPTETQYF.

This clonotype was counted many times. CDR3 nucleotide sequence: TGTGCCACCGCAAAGTTAGAGACCCAGTACTTC. Residues: CATAKLETQYF. The rearrangement links TRBV10-3 to TRBJ2-5; no reliable D call. The CDR3 extends over 11 amino acids. Germline values: CDR1 ENHRY, CDR2 SYGVKD. V was trimmed by 10 bases and J by 4 bases, leaving 10 bases between them.